This section outlines one T cell receptor (beta chain) sequence together with its context. This entry belongs to a study of control samples from healthy donors and cancer patients. This table comes from immunoSEQ multiplex PCR, and its TCRdb copy is limited to in-frame clones, with some not included. Among about 120,000 clones listed, over 85% were seen once. V was shortened by 1 base and J by 0 bases, with 14 bases between the two germline ends. This CDR3 spans 17 amino acids. Germline lookup yields CDR1 SGHNT and CDR2 YENEEA. The receptor was derived from a man under 40 in good health. The chain couples TRBV11-3 to TRBJ2-3; D might be TRBD2 (6 bases). Sample: blood. The chain's CDR3 is CASSLGEERASTDTQYF. The CDR3 nucleotides are TGTGCCAGCAGCTTAGGGGAGGAGAGGGCTAGCACAGATACGCAGTATTTT.